This paragraph reports one T cell receptor beta chain. The specificity of this receptor is unknown. A much larger clone differs from this one at a single base, so this may be a read error. The sample originates from a study of regulatory T cells in long-lasting Graves disease (dated by TCRdb to the early 2020s). In terms of the full investigation: Persistent Graves' disease was defined as antithyroid drug treatment for over 5 years with persistently positive TSH receptor autoantibodies. Patients with persistent Graves' disease were compared with patients with newly diagnosed Graves' disease using TCR sequencing and RNA sequencing of peripheral blood. The study was conducted in China and was registered as a clinical trial. TCR sequencing covered some 13 persistent and around 20 newly diagnosed Graves' disease patients, 33 samples in total. In the clinical cohort, patients with persistent Graves' disease had used antithyroid drugs for an average of about 9.3 years.

Study-wide findings and limitations: Lower TCR Shannon entropy and fewer highly expanded clones were observed in persistent Graves' disease patients than in newly diagnosed patients, which suggested clonal expansion. Peripheral blood alone was examined, since thyroid tissue, which constituted the primary lesion, could not be accessed. Persistent patients shared more public clonotypes among themselves (around 2,500) than newly diagnosed patients did (more than 950). The small sample size was acknowledged by the authors as a limitation that may reduce accuracy. TRBV28, TRBJ1-2 and TRBJ2-5 were preferentially used in persistent disease, while TRBV20-1 and TRBJ2-1 were favored in newly diagnosed disease. Only the TCR beta chain was sequenced and analyzed.

The time point label on this specimen signifies: persistent/refractory GD, antithyroid drugs over 5 years with positive TRAb. For both TCR sequencing and RNA sequencing, RNA was extracted from PBMCs using TRIzol. Graves' disease was diagnosed according to American Thyroid Association guidelines. The patients came from an endocrinology department in Xi'an, China. Each patient gave roughly 10 milliliters of peripheral blood, collected in an EDTA anticoagulant tube. PBMCs were isolated by Ficoll Paque Plus density gradient separation without further T cell sorting. RNA quality was checked with an Agilent 2100 Bioanalyzer and agarose gel, and concentration with a NanoDrop 2000. V sheds 10 bases and J sheds 0 bases, leaving 6 bases between their ends. In the germline V gene, CDR1 corresponds to MNHEY and CDR2 to SVGEGT. There are 11 amino acids in the CDR3, from cysteine to phenylalanine inclusive. Just the 33-base CDR3 DNA is kept, in frame starting at base 1.

Libraries were constructed by multiplex PCR. The sequencer listed for this sample is Illumina HiSeq 4000. CDR3 regions were amplified by Arm-PCR with iRepertoire HTBI primers to construct TCR beta libraries. Gel purification was performed on PCR products prior to sequencing. Regarding the original processing steps: A total of 62 TRBV and 14 TRBJ segments were identified across samples and were used for gene usage analysis of CDR3 amino acid clonotypes. COPE and FqMerger were used to merge filtered high-quality paired reads into contigs. Contigs were aligned with BLAST to IMGT TRBV, TRBD and TRBJ reference genes, and CDR3 was defined per IMGT. Highly expanded clones were defined as clonotypes with a frequency above 0.1%. Shannon entropy served as the measure of repertoire diversity, while the Gini coefficient captured V-J evenness. Public clonotypes were defined as clonotypes shared by more than one individual. TCRdb ran its own pipeline on the public reads, namely fastp trimming at Q25 and MiXCR clone calling, and kept in-frame beta chains. Every entry covers one CDR3 protein and lists the most common genes and DNA from its rows. TCRdb assigned the V and J calls; the authors' analysis was not used. The sample table lists about 290,000 distinct CDR3 sequences, 20% to 25% of them with a count of one. The ten largest clones take up approximately 53% of the sample.

Source: peripheral blood mononuclear cells (PBMCs), taken when the disease was refractory, from a patient treated with antithyroid drugs. The TCR originated in a female donor with Graves disease. The sequence links TRBV6-2 or TRBV6-3 to TRBJ1-1; no D gene can be assigned with confidence. This receptor has the CDR3 CATRMNTEAFF. The sequenced DNA is TGTGCCACCAGGATGAACACTGAAGCTTTCTTT.